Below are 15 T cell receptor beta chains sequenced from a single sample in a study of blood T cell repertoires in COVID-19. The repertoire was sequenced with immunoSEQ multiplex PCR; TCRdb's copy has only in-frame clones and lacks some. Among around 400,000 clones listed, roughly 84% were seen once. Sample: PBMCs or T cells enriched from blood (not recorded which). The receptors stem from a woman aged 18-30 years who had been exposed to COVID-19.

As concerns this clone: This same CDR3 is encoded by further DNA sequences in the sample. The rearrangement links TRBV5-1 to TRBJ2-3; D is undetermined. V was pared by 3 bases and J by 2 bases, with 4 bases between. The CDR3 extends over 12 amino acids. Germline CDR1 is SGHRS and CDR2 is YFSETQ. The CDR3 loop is CASSSYTDTQYF. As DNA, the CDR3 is TGCGCCAGCAGCTCCTACACAGATACGCAGTATTTT.

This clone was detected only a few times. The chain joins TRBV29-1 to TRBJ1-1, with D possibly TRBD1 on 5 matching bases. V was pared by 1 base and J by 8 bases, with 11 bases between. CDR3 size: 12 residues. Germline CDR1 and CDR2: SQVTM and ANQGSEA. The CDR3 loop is CSVEGQGGEAFF. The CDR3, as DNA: TGCAGCGTTGAAGGGCAGGGTGGAGAAGCTTTCTTT. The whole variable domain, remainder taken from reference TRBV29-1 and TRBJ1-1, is SAVISQKPSRDICQRGTSLTIQCQVDSQVTMMFWYRQQPGQSLTLIATANQGSEATYESGFVIDKFPISRPNLTFSTLTVSNMSPEDSSIYLCSVEGQGGEAFFGQGTRLTVV.

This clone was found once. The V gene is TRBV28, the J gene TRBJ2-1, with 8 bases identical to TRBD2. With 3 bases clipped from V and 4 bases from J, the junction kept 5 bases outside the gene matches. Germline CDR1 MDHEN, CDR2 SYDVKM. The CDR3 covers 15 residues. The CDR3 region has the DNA TGTGCCAGCAGTTTGGGTAGCGGGGCGTACAATGAGCAGTTCTTC. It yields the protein CASSLGSGAYNEQFF.

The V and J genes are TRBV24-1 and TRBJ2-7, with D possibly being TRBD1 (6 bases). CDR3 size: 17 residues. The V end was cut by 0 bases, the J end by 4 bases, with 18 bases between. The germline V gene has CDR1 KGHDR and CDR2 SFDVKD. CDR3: CATSDLTGQRTDYEQYF. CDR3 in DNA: TGTGCCACCAGTGATTTGACAGGACAGAGGACGGATTACGAGCAGTACTTC.

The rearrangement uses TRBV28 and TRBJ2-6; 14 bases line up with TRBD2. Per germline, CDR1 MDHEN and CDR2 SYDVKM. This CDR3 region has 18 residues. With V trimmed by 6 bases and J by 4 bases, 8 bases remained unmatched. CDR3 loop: CASRRLAGGPYGANVLTF. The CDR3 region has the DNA TGTGCCAGCAGGAGACTAGCGGGAGGGCCGTACGGGGCCAACGTCCTGACTTTC.

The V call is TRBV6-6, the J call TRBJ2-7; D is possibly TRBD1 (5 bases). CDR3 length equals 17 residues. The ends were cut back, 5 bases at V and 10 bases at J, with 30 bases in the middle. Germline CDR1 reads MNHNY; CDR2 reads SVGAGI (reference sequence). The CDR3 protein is CASSQWGSNLGQIRQYF. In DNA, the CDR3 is TGTGCCAGCAGTCAATGGGGTAGCAACCTAGGACAAATAAGACAGTACTTC.

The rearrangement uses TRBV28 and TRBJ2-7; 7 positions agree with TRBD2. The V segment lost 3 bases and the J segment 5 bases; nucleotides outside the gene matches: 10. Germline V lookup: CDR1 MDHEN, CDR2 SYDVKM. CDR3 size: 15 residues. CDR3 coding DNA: TGTGCCAGCAGTTTCGGCGGGAGTTTTCGGGACGAGCAGTACTTC. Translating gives CASSFGGSFRDEQYF.

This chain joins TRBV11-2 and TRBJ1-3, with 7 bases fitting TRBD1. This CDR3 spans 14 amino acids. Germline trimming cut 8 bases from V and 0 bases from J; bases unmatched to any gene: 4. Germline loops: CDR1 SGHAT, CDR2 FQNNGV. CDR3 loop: CASRGTVSGNTIYF. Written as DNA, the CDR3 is TGTGCCAGCCGGGGGACAGTCTCTGGAAACACCATATATTTT.

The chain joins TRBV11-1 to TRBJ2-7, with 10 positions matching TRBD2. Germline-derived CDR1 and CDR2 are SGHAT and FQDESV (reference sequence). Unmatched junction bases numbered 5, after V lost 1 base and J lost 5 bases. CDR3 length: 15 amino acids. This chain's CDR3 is CASSLGLAGTDEQYF. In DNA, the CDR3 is TGTGCCAGCAGCTTAGGACTAGCGGGTACGGACGAGCAGTACTTC.

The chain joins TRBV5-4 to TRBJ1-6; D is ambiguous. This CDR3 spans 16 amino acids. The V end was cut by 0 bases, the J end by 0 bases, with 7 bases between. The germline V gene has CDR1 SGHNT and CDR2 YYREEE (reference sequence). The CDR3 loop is CASSLAGSSYNSPLHF. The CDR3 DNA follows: TGTGCCAGCAGCTTGGCTGGGAGCTCCTATAATTCACCCCTCCACTTT.

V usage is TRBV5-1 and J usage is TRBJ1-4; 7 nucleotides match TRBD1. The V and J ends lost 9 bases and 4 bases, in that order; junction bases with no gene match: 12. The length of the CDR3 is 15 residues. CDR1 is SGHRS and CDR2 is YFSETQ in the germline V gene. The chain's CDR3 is CATSLMGQINEKLFF. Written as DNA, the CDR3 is TGCGCCACCAGTCTCATGGGACAGATTAATGAAAAACTGTTTTTT.

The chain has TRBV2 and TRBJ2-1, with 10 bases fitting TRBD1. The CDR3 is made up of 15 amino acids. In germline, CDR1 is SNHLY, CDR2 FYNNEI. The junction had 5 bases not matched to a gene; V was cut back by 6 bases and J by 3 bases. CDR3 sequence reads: CASRGGTGVYNEQFF. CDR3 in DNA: TGTGCCAGCAGAGGCGGGACAGGGGTCTACAATGAGCAGTTCTTC.

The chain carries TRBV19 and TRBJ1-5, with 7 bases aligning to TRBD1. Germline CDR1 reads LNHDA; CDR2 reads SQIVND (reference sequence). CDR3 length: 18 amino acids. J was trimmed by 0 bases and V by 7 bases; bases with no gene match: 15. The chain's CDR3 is CASNPDRTGRYSNQPQHF. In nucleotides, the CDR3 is TGTGCCAGTAACCCAGATAGGACAGGCAGGTATAGCAATCAGCCCCAGCATTTT.

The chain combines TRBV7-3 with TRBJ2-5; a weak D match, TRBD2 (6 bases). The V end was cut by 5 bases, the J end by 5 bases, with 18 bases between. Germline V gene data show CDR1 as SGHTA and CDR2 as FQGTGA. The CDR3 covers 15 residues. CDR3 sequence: CASSLGTSNGETQYF. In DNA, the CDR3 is TGTGCCAGCAGCCTAGGGACTTCCAACGGGGAGACCCAGTACTTC.

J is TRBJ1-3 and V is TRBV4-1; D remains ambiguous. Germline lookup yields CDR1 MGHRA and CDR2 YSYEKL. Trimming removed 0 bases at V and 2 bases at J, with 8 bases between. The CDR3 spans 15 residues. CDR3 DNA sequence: TGCGCCAGCAGCCAAGATAGACAACCTGGAAACACCATATATTTT. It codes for CASSQDRQPGNTIYF.